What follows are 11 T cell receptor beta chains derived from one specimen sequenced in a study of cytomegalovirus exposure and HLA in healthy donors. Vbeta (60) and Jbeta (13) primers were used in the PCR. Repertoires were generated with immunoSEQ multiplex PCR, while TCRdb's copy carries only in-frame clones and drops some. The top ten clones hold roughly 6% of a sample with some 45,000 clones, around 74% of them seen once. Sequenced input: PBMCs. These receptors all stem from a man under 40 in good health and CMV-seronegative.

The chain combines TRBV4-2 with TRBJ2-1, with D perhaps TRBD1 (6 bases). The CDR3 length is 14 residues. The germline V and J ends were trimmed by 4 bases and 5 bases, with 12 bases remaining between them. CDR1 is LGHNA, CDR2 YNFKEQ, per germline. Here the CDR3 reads CASSRTAGDNEQFF. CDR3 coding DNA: TGTGCCAGCAGCCGTACTGCAGGGGACAATGAGCAGTTCTTC.

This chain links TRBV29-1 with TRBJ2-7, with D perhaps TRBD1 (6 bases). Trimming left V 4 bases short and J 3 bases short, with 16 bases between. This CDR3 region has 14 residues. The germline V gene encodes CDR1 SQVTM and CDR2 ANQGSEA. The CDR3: CSVVIRDTVYEQYF. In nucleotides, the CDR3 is TGCAGCGTTGTAATCCGGGACACAGTCTACGAGCAGTACTTC.

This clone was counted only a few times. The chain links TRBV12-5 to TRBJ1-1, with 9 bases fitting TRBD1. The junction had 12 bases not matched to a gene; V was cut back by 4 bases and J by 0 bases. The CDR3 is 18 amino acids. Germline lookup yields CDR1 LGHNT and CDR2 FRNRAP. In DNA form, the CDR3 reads TGTGCTAGTGGTTACACGGGACAGGGCAGGGGAATGAACACTGAAGCTTTCTTT. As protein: CASGYTGQGRGMNTEAFF.

CDR3 protein: CAWSAPGLARYEQYF. The CDR3 region has the DNA TGTGCCTGGAGTGCCCCGGGACTAGCGAGGTACGAGCAGTACTTC. The rearrangement joins TRBV30 to TRBJ2-7; 10 positions agree with TRBD2. Germline V CDR1 and CDR2: GTSNPN, SVGIG (reference sequence). CDR3 size: 15 residues. V gave up 1 base and J gave up 4 bases; unmatched junction bases: 7.

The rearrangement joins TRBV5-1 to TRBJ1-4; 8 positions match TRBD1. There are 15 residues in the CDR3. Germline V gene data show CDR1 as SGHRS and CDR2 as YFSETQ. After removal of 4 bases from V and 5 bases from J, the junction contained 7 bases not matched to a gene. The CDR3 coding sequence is TGCGCCAGCAGCGGGGGACAGGCACTAAATGAAAAACTGTTTTTT. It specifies CASSGGQALNEKLFF.

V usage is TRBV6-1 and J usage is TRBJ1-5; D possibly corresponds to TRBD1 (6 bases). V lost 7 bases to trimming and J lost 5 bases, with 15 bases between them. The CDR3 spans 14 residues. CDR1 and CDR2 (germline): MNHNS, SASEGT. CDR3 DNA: TGTGCCAGCACCGCACAGGGTTATCATCAGCCCCAGCATTTT. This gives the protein CASTAQGYHQPQHF.

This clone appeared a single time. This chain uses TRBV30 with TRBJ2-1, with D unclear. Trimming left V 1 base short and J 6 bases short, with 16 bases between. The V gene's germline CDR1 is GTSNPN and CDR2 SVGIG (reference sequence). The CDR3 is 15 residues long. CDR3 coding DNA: TGTGCCTGGAGTGGTATCTATCCCCCGTTCAATGAGCAGTTCTTC. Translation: CAWSGIYPPFNEQFF.

Here the CDR3 DNA reads TGTGCCAGCAGCTACCGGACAGGGACCTACGAGCAGTACTTC. Translating gives CASSYRTGTYEQYF. This chain joins TRBV7-2 and TRBJ2-7, with 8 nucleotides matching TRBD1. The CDR3 is 14 residues long. CDR1 is SGHTA, CDR2 FQGNSA, per germline. The J segment lost 2 bases and the V segment lost 4 bases, leaving 4 bases of the junction unmatched.

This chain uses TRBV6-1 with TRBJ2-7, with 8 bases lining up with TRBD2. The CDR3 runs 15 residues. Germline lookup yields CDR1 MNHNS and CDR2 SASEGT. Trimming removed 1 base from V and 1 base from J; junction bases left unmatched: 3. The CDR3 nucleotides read TGTGCCAGCAGTGAAGAAAGCGGGAGTTCCTACGAGCAGTACTTC. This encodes CASSEESGSSYEQYF.

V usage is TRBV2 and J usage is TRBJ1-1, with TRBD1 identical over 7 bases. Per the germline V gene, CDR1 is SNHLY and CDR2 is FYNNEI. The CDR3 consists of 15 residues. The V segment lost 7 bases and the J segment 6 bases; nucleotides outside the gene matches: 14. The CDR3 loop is CASKLPGQILAEAFF. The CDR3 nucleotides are TGTGCCAGCAAGCTTCCGGGACAGATACTGGCTGAAGCTTTCTTT. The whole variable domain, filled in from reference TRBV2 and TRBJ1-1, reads EPEVTQTPSHQVTQMGQEVILRCVPISNHLYFYWYRQILGQKVEFLVSFYNNEISEKSEIFDDQFSVERPDGSNFTLKIRSTKLEDSAMYFCASKLPGQILAEAFFGQGTRLTVV.

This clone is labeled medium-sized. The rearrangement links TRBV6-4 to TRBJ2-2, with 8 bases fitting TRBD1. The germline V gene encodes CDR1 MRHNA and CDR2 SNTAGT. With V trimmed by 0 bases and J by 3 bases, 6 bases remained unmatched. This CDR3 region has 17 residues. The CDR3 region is CASSDSTEQGDTGELFF. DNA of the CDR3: TGTGCCAGCAGTGACTCGACCGAACAGGGGGACACCGGGGAGCTGTTTTTT.